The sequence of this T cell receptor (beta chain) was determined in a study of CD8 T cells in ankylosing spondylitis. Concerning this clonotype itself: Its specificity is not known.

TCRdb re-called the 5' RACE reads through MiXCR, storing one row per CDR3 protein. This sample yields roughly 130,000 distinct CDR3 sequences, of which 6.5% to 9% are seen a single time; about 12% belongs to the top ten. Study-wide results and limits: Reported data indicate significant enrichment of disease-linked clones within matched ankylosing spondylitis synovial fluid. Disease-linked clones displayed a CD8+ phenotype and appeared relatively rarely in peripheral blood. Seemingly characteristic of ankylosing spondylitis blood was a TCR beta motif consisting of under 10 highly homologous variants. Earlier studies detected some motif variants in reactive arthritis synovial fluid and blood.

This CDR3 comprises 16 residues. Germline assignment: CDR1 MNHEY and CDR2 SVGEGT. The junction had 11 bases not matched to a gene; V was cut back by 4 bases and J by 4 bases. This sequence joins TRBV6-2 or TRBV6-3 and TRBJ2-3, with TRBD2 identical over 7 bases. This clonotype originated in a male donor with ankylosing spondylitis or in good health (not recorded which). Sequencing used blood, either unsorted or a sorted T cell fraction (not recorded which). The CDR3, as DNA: TGTGCCAGCAGTTCTGTTCTGGCGGGAGCTGCAGATACGCAGTATTTT. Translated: CASSSVLAGAADTQYF.